Following are 31 T cell receptor beta chains from one sample sequenced in a study of T cell repertoires in cytomegalovirus infection. From the reads, TCRdb called clonotypes with MiXCR, one entry per CDR3 protein. The data show roughly 920,000 distinct CDR3 sequences, roughly a third seen once. No antigens are known for them. Sequenced material: cultured CD8+ T cells from PBMCs, taken from culture after CMV antigen stimulation. Receptors were obtained from a human donor in good health (CMV status not recorded). Some clones in this sample may be carry-over from other donors' samples.

This clonotype was seen at least ten times. This rearrangement joins TRBV7-2 to TRBJ2-5, with TRBD1 matching 9 bases. The trim removed 5 bases at V and 4 bases at J, leaving 2 bases unmatched. The CDR3 has 13 residues. The germline gives CDR1 SGHTA, CDR2 FQGNSA. CDR3 region: CASSADRGETQYF. The CDR3 DNA reads as TGTGCCAGCAGCGCGGACAGGGGAGAGACCCAGTACTTC.

The V gene is TRBV29-1, the J gene TRBJ2-1, with 8 bases lining up with TRBD2. There are 17 residues in the CDR3. J was trimmed by 2 bases and V by 3 bases; bases with no gene match: 12. Germline V CDR1 and CDR2: SQVTM, ANQGSEA. The CDR3 spells CSVDGAAGDPTYNEQFF. The CDR3 DNA reads TGCAGCGTTGACGGCGCAGCGGGGGATCCCACCTACAATGAGCAGTTCTTC.

This rearrangement joins TRBV5-5 to TRBJ1-1; perhaps TRBD1 as D (5 bases). V shed 1 base and J shed 2 bases, with 6 bases lying between them. Germline V gives CDR1 SGHKS, CDR2 YYEKEE (reference sequence). This CDR3 is built from 13 residues. CDR3 residues: CASSLWDNTEAFF. The CDR3 DNA is TGTGCCAGCAGCTTGTGGGACAACACTGAAGCTTTCTTT.

The chain has TRBV10-3 and TRBJ1-1, with 8 positions matching TRBD1. From germline, CDR1 is ENHRY and CDR2 SYGVKD. CDR3 size: 14 residues. With 6 bases clipped from V and 5 bases from J, the junction kept 8 bases outside the gene matches. CDR3 nucleotide sequence: TGTGCCATCAGGACTGACAGGGGTGTGACTGAAGCTTTCTTT. Translated: CAIRTDRGVTEAFF.

The J gene is TRBJ2-7, the V gene TRBV20-1, with D perhaps matching TRBD2 (6 bases). This CDR3 has 14 residues. Germline loops: CDR1 DFQATT, CDR2 SNEGSKA (reference sequence). Trimming pared 3 bases from V and 0 bases from J, leaving 12 bases between. CDR3 residues: CSASASGDSYEQYF. CDR3 in DNA: TGCAGTGCTAGTGCCTCGGGGGACTCCTACGAGCAGTACTTC.

The chain uses TRBV4-2 and TRBJ2-2; 11 nucleotides align to TRBD2. Per the germline V gene, CDR1 is LGHNA and CDR2 is YNFKEQ. The trim removed 4 bases at V and 6 bases at J, leaving 16 bases unmatched. The CDR3 has 19 residues. The CDR3 DNA reads TGTGCCAGCAGCCCCTTGTACCTAGCGGGGGGCCGGGGGGCCGGGGAGCTGTTTTTT. Its protein product is CASSPLYLAGGRGAGELFF.

The chain couples TRBV6-2 or TRBV6-3 to TRBJ2-3; 11 positions agree with TRBD2. Germline CDR1 is MNHEY and CDR2 is SVGEGT. The CDR3 is 16 amino acids. Trimming removed 5 bases from V and 5 bases from J; junction bases left unmatched: 9. Here the CDR3 reads CASSLLSSGGLDTQYF. The CDR3 bases are TGTGCCAGCAGTCTTTTATCTAGCGGGGGGCTAGATACGCAGTATTTT.

This clonotype has only a few counts. The chain employs TRBV12-3 or TRBV12-4 and TRBJ1-2, with a tentative D call TRBD1 (5 bases). CDR3 length equals 17 residues. Trimming took off 3 bases at V and 2 bases at J, with 19 bases between the two ends. Here the CDR3 reads CASSLSAGGGLNYGYTF. In nucleotides, the CDR3 is TGTGCCAGCAGTTTGAGCGCCGGCGGGGGGTTAAACTATGGCTACACCTTC.

For this clonotype: A much larger clone is a single base away; this may be a read error. The V and J genes are TRBV7-2 and TRBJ2-1; 8 nucleotides agree with TRBD1. The CDR3 covers 18 residues. Germline CDR1 reads SGHTA; CDR2 reads FQGNSA. The CDR3 here is CANSSNNPTGGSYNEQFF. DNA for the CDR3: TGTGCCAACAGCTCCAATAATCCTACAGGGGGCTCCTACAATGAGCAGTTCTTC.

There are a few counts of this clonotype. The chain combines TRBV7-6 with TRBJ2-3; the match to TRBD1 covers 9 bases. The V gene end was trimmed by 5 bases and the J gene end by 2 bases; junction bases not matched to a gene: 8. The CDR3 covers 16 residues. CDR1 SGHVS and CDR2 FNYEAQ come from the germline V gene. In DNA form, the CDR3 reads TGTGCCAGCAGCGAAAGGCCACAGGGGGCCACAGATACGCAGTATTTT. It yields the protein CASSERPQGATDTQYF.

The rearrangement links TRBV12-3 or TRBV12-4 to TRBJ2-2, with D possibly TRBD1 on 6 matching bases. The V gene lost 7 bases and the J gene lost 5 bases, with 11 bases spanning the gap. There are 13 residues in the CDR3. The CDR3 nucleotides read TGTGCCAGCAAGGACAGTTCTACCGGGGAGCTGTTTTTT. It translates to CASKDSSTGELFF.

This clonotype has just a few counts. The chain joins TRBV19 to TRBJ1-3, with unresolved D. The V and J ends lost 1 base and 0 bases respectively, with 7 bases between them. Germline-derived CDR1 and CDR2 are LNHDA and SQIVND (reference sequence). This CDR3 is 15 amino acids long. The CDR3 DNA follows: TGTGCCAGTAGTATAGCTCTGTTCTCTGGAAACACCATATATTTT. This translates into CASSIALFSGNTIYF.

The chain joins TRBV7-6 to TRBJ1-1, with D perhaps TRBD1 (5 bases). With 4 bases removed from V and 0 bases from J, the gap between germline ends came to 15 bases. CDR1 is SGHVS and CDR2 is FNYEAQ in the germline V gene. The CDR3 runs 16 residues. Here the CDR3 reads CASSSTGALMNTEAFF. CDR3 coding DNA: TGTGCCAGCAGCTCAACAGGTGCCCTCATGAACACTGAAGCTTTCTTT.

Regarding this clonotype: Given the absence of the conserved phenylalanine or tryptophan at the CDR3 end, a read error is likely. This chain connects TRBV7-9 to TRBJ2-2, with 11 positions matching TRBD2. This CDR3 contains 17 residues. Unmatched junction bases numbered 7, after V lost 5 bases and J lost 2 bases. The germline CDR1 and CDR2 sequences are SEHNR and FQNEAQ (reference sequence). The CDR3 coding sequence is TGTGCCAGCAGCCTTCTAGCGGGGGGACCCAACACCGGGGAGCTGTTTTGT. This translates into CASSLLAGGPNTGELFC.

The sample holds a few counts of this clonotype. The rearrangement uses TRBV12-3 or TRBV12-4 and TRBJ2-7; TRBD2 agrees at 11 bases. The CDR3 loop spans 13 amino acids. The V gene end was trimmed by 9 bases and the J gene end by 5 bases; junction bases not matched to a gene: 6. This CDR3 reads CARPLAGGHEQYF. CDR3 coding DNA: TGTGCCAGACCCCTAGCGGGGGGCCACGAGCAGTACTTC.

The rearrangement joins TRBV19 to TRBJ2-3; D gene unclear. Germline CDR1 LNHDA, CDR2 SQIVND (reference sequence). This CDR3 is built from 16 residues. V was trimmed by 2 bases and J by 2 bases, leaving 14 bases between them. CDR3 nucleotides: TGTGCCAGTAGTATAAGAAGGGAATGGGACACAGATACGCAGTATTTT. Protein product: CASSIRREWDTDTQYF.

As concerns this clonotype: A much more abundant neighbour one base away suggests this may be a read error. This rearrangement joins TRBV7-8 to TRBJ1-1, with D unclear. Germline V lookup: CDR1 SGHVS, CDR2 FQNEAQ. CDR3 length: 15 amino acids. The CDR3 DNA is TGTGCCAACAGCTTAGGAGGCCCTAGGGTCACTGAAGCTTTCTTT. Protein sequence: CANSLGGPRVTEAFF.

This clonotype turned up a few times. The chain employs TRBV18 and TRBJ1-6; no definite D call. Per the germline V gene, CDR1 is KGHSH and CDR2 is LQKENI. This CDR3 spans 15 amino acids. Deletions cut 2 bases from V and 2 bases from J, with 7 bases between. The CDR3 reads CASSPGRPYNSPLHF. In nucleotides, the CDR3 is TGTGCCAGCTCACCAGGCCGGCCCTATAATTCACCCCTCCACTTT.

This chain connects TRBV19 to TRBJ2-1, with 14 bases that match TRBD2. The J segment lost 0 bases and the V segment lost 6 bases, leaving 13 bases of the junction unmatched. From germline, CDR1 is LNHDA and CDR2 SQIVND (reference sequence). CDR3 size: 20 residues. DNA for the CDR3: TGTGCCAGTAGGATACTTGCCGGGACTAGCGGGGGAGTCTCCTACAATGAGCAGTTCTTC. Amino acids: CASRILAGTSGGVSYNEQFF.

This clonotype was seen at least ten times. The V call is TRBV7-2, the J call TRBJ2-7; 7 nucleotides line up with TRBD1. CDR3 length equals 15 residues. Looked up from germline, CDR1 is SGHTA and CDR2 is FQGNSA. Trimming removed 3 bases from V and 2 bases from J; junction bases left unmatched: 7. CDR3 region: CASSFVGDSTYEQYF. In DNA, the CDR3 is TGTGCCAGCAGCTTTGTCGGGGACAGCACCTACGAGCAGTACTTC.

Many counts were recorded for this clonotype. The J gene is TRBJ1-3, the V gene TRBV7-8; D call uncertain. This CDR3 contains 16 residues. Germline V lookup: CDR1 SGHVS, CDR2 FQNEAQ. The V end was cut by 6 bases, the J end by 0 bases, with 15 bases between. CDR3 region: CASSPLVVSSGNTIYF. Here the CDR3 DNA reads TGTGCCAGCAGTCCTCTGGTCGTGAGCTCTGGAAACACCATATATTTT.

CDR3 sequence reads: CASSPTGDSNQPQHF. The CDR3 bases are TGTGCCAGCAGCCCCACTGGGGATAGCAATCAGCCCCAGCATTTT. This chain uses TRBV4-2 with TRBJ1-5; D is undetermined. Trimming removed 4 bases at V and 0 bases at J, with 10 bases between. CDR3 size: 15 residues. Germline assignment: CDR1 LGHNA and CDR2 YNFKEQ.

This clonotype was seen more than once but under ten times. V gene TRBV10-3 combines with J gene TRBJ2-2; the match to TRBD1 covers 7 bases. The CDR3 extends over 15 amino acids. V was pared by 6 bases and J by 2 bases, with 6 bases of the junction left unmatched. Germline V gives CDR1 ENHRY, CDR2 SYGVKD. The CDR3 region has the DNA TGTGCCATCAGAAGGGACAGCGGTAACACCGGGGAGCTGTTTTTT. Residues: CAIRRDSGNTGELFF.

This clonotype appeared a few times. This sequence joins TRBV29-1 and TRBJ1-5; D is undetermined. CDR1 and CDR2 from the germline V gene are SQVTM and ANQGSEA. The CDR3 covers 13 residues. Trimming shortened V by 0 bases and J by 0 bases, and 3 bases separated the two germline ends. CDR3 region: CSVEDGSNQPQHF. The CDR3 coding sequence is TGCAGCGTTGAAGACGGTAGCAATCAGCCCCAGCATTTT. Using reference TRBV29-1 and TRBJ1-5 for the parts outside the CDR3, the full variable domain is SAVISQKPSRDICQRGTSLTIQCQVDSQVTMMFWYRQQPGQSLTLIATANQGSEATYESGFVIDKFPISRPNLTFSTLTVSNMSPEDSSIYLCSVEDGSNQPQHFGDGTRLSIL.

The table lists this clonotype with a few counts. The genes are TRBV12-3 or TRBV12-4 and TRBJ2-7; 7 positions match TRBD1. The trim removed 6 bases at V and 0 bases at J, leaving 14 bases unmatched. This CDR3 is 17 amino acids long. CDR3: CASSTIPGTVNSYEQYV. CDR3 coding DNA: TGTGCCAGCAGCACCATACCCGGGACAGTGAACTCCTACGAGCAGTACGTC.

At least ten counts were recorded for this clonotype. The genes are TRBV7-6 and TRBJ1-2; 7 bases agree with TRBD1. The CDR3 spans 17 residues. Losses at the gene ends were 5 bases for V and 4 bases for J; bases not matched to a gene: 16. Germline V CDR1 and CDR2: SGHVS, FNYEAQ. This CDR3 reads CASSLRQGGGGGYGYTF. CDR3 nucleotides: TGTGCCAGCAGCCTTCGACAGGGCGGCGGCGGTGGCTATGGCTACACCTTC.

V is TRBV5-3 and J is TRBJ2-2, with a tentative D call TRBD1 (5 bases). TRBV5-3 is an open reading frame whose function is uncertain. V lost 8 bases to trimming and J lost 4 bases, with 12 bases between them. CDR3 length: 13 amino acids. The CDR3 region is CASSHDSTGELFF. CDR3 bases: TGTGCCAGCAGCCATGACAGCACCGGGGAGCTGTTTTTT.

In this sample, this clonotype turned up many times. This sequence joins TRBV7-2 and TRBJ2-7, with a tentative D call TRBD1 (6 bases). The CDR3 is 16 residues long. Trimming took 1 base from V and 2 from J, leaving 15 bases between them. CDR1 is SGHTA, CDR2 FQGNSA, per germline. The CDR3 sequence: CASSLGERDIPYEQYF. Here the CDR3 DNA reads TGTGCCAGCAGCTTAGGGGAACGGGACATCCCCTACGAGCAGTACTTC.

This chain joins TRBV2 and TRBJ1-3; D gene ambiguous. Trimming shortened V by 7 bases and J by 4 bases, and 11 bases separated the two germline ends. Per the germline V gene, CDR1 is SNHLY and CDR2 is FYNNEI. The CDR3 is 13 amino acids. The CDR3 DNA follows: TGTGCCAGCAAGAGCCCGGCCGGAAACACCATATATTTT. Translating it yields CASKSPAGNTIYF.

The chain carries TRBV28 and TRBJ1-1; 10 bases match TRBD1. The germline V gene has CDR1 MDHEN and CDR2 SYDVKM. V lost 10 bases to trimming and J lost 11 bases; unmatched junction nucleotides: 22. The CDR3 is made up of 16 amino acids. In DNA form, the CDR3 reads TGTGCCACCGATCCTTGGGAGGACAGGGGGTCACTGAATGCTTTCTTT. It yields the protein CATDPWEDRGSLNAFF.

This clonotype was observed a few times. The rearrangement uses TRBV6-5 and TRBJ1-1; no definite D call. The germline CDR1 and CDR2 sequences are MNHEY and SVGAGI. The CDR3 sequence is 14 residues long. V was shortened by 6 bases and J by 5 bases, with 16 bases between the two germline ends. The CDR3 DNA is TGTGCCAGCAGCTATGGACCTTTCGGAACTGAAGCTTTCTTT. Its translation: CASSYGPFGTEAFF.